The next 15 T cell receptor beta chains were all read from a single sample in a study of post-analysis software for immune sequencing data. General observations from the study: About five TRBV segments (TRBV5-6, TRBV5-1 and TRBV20-1 among them) occurred more frequently in patients than in controls.

Unique molecular identifiers were present in the TCR beta cDNA libraries. Via MiXCR, TCRdb re-called the PCR reads, giving one row per CDR3 protein. The data contain almost 700,000 distinct CDR3 sequences, approximately 59% of them singletons. These receptors have no identified antigens. The specimen sequenced was blood. These receptors were taken from a girl aged 2-10 years with multiple sclerosis.

This clonotype was counted a few times. The chain is built from TRBV15 and TRBJ1-1; 8 nucleotides match TRBD1. Germline CDR1 and CDR2: LNHNV and YYDKDF (reference sequence). The V gene end was trimmed by 5 bases and the J gene end by 7 bases; junction bases not matched to a gene: 6. CDR3 length equals 13 residues. CDR3 nucleotide sequence: TGTGCCACCAGCTTGCAGGGGGCGGTTGAAGCTTTCTTT. Protein: CATSLQGAVEAFF. Based on the CDR3 plus reference TRBV15 and TRBJ1-1, the full variable domain is DAMVIQNPRYQVTQFGKPVTLSCSQTLNHNVMYWYQQKSSQAPKLLFHYYDKDFNNEADTPDNFQSRRPNTSFCFLDIRSPGLGDTAMYLCATSLQGAVEAFFGQGTRLTVV.

This clonotype was detected once. Sequence at one end of the junction differs from germline and may be a read error. This chain joins TRBV12-3 or TRBV12-4 and TRBJ2-1; 8 bases map to TRBD1. This CDR3 is 17 amino acids long. The CDR3 region is CVSSLMWSRGLYNEQFF. The CDR3 DNA follows: TGTGTCAGCAGTTTAATGTGGAGCAGGGGGCTGTACAATGAGCAGTTCTTC.

This chain uses TRBV29-1 with TRBJ2-1, with TRBD2 matching 10 bases. The germline CDR1 and CDR2 sequences are SQVTM and ANQGSEA. There are 13 residues in the CDR3. Trimming took 3 bases from V and 10 from J; bases not matched to a gene: 6. This CDR3 reads CSVDSGRRREQFF. CDR3 sequence (DNA): TGCAGCGTTGATAGCGGGAGGAGGAGAGAGCAGTTCTTC.

The chain is built from TRBV11-3 and TRBJ2-1, with a tentative D call TRBD1 (6 bases). From germline, CDR1 is SGHNT and CDR2 YENEEA. With 5 bases removed from V and 7 bases from J, the gap between germline ends came to 24 bases. This CDR3 has 17 amino acids. CDR3 region: CASSPLPLGAEENEQFF. The CDR3 DNA is TGTGCCAGCAGCCCCCTTCCCCTGGGGGCTGAGGAAAATGAGCAGTTCTTC.

A remark on this clonotype: This could be a read error, since a much larger clone is one nucleotide away. The V call is TRBV9, the J call TRBJ1-2; D remains unclear. Germline lookup yields CDR1 SGDLS and CDR2 YYNGEE. This CDR3 region has 14 residues. The CDR3 nucleotides are TGTGCCAGCAGCGTAGGGTTAGCTAACTGTGGCTACACCTTC. Protein: CASSVGLANCGYTF.

CDR3 DNA sequence: TGTGCCAGCAGCTCGACCCGGGACAGGGGCGAGCAGTACTTC. Translating gives CASSSTRDRGEQYF. J is TRBJ2-7 and V is TRBV7-9; 10 nucleotides align to TRBD1. The CDR3 spans 14 residues. With V trimmed by 4 bases and J by 6 bases, 6 bases remained unmatched. Germline CDR1 and CDR2: SEHNR and FQNEAQ (reference sequence).

V gene TRBV20-1 combines with J gene TRBJ1-1, with D tentatively TRBD1 (5 bases). The CDR3 spans 13 residues. The germline gives CDR1 DFQATT, CDR2 SNEGSKA (reference sequence). V gave up 1 base and J gave up 1 base, with 7 bases separating them. The CDR3 DNA reads as TGCAGTGCTAGAGGGACATCGAACACTGAAGCTTTCTTT. This codes for CSARGTSNTEAFF.

The rearrangement joins TRBV25-1 to TRBJ2-1, with D possibly being TRBD1 (6 bases). The CDR3 extends over 15 amino acids. Between the trimmed V and J ends, which lost 3 bases and 4 bases, there was a span of 13 bases. CDR1 and CDR2 (germline): MGHDK, SYGVNS. CDR3 sequence: CASSESGGGYNEQFF. In DNA, the CDR3 is TGTGCCAGCAGTGAGTCTGGGGGCGGTTACAATGAGCAGTTCTTC.

The chain has TRBV3-1 and TRBJ1-1; D ambiguous. V lost 4 bases to trimming and J lost 0 bases, with 12 bases between them. Germline values: CDR1 LGHDT, CDR2 YNNKEL (reference sequence). The CDR3 loop spans 15 amino acids. CDR3 nucleotides: TGTGCCAGCAGCCCCGAGATCACGGTGAACACTGAAGCTTTCTTT. This sequence encodes CASSPEITVNTEAFF.

This rearrangement joins TRBV10-3 to TRBJ2-1; 11 nucleotides align to TRBD2. With V trimmed by 0 bases and J by 9 bases, 4 bases remained unmatched. This CDR3 is built from 15 residues. Germline-derived CDR1 and CDR2 are ENHRY and SYGVKD. The CDR3 protein is CAISESLAGAFEQFF. CDR3 in DNA: TGTGCCATCAGTGAGTCACTAGCGGGAGCATTTGAGCAGTTCTTC.

This clonotype was picked up many times. The chain employs TRBV10-3 and TRBJ2-7, with TRBD1 matching over 12 bases. V trimming: 4 bases; J trimming: 11 bases; junction bases outside the gene matches: 6. The CDR3 length is 13 residues. CDR1 ENHRY and CDR2 SYGVKD come from the germline V gene. The CDR3 DNA follows: TGTGCCATCAGTGGGGGGACAGGGGGCGCAAAGTACTTC. Translation: CAISGGTGGAKYF.

This chain joins TRBV5-5 and TRBJ2-7; D unclear. V lost 2 bases, J lost 2 bases, and 14 bases lay in between. Germline V CDR1 and CDR2: SGHKS, YYEKEE (reference sequence). This CDR3 has 15 residues. The CDR3 sequence is CASSLHWSGAYEQYF. The DNA for the CDR3 is TGTGCCAGCAGCTTACATTGGTCTGGAGCCTACGAGCAGTACTTC.

The chain has TRBV7-9 and TRBJ2-1, with D possibly matching TRBD2 (7 bases). The germline V and J ends were trimmed by 3 bases and 8 bases, with 23 bases remaining between them. CDR1 SEHNR and CDR2 FQNEAQ come from the germline V gene (reference sequence). This CDR3 comprises 17 residues. Written as DNA, the CDR3 is TGTGCCAGCAGCTTGGGGGCCTTTGCGGGAGAGGGTTATGAGCAGTTCTTC. This translates into CASSLGAFAGEGYEQFF.

This clonotype was counted between two and nine times. The chain carries TRBV18 and TRBJ1-1; D is uncertain. Per germline, CDR1 KGHSH and CDR2 LQKENI. V was pared by 2 bases and J by 5 bases, with 9 bases between. The CDR3 is made up of 13 amino acids. The CDR3 bases are TGTGCCAGCTCACCAGGGCTGGATACTGAAGCTTTCTTT. Protein product: CASSPGLDTEAFF. The variable domain in full, completed from reference TRBV18 and TRBJ1-1, reads NAGVMQNPRHLVRRRGQEARLRCSPMKGHSHVYWYRQLPEEGLKFMVYLQKENIIDESGMPKERFSAEFPKEGPSILRIQQVVRGDSAAYFCASSPGLDTEAFFGQGTRLTVV.

This chain connects TRBV2 to TRBJ2-7; D remains unclear. Trimming removed 1 base at V and 1 base at J, with 8 bases between. The germline V gene has CDR1 SNHLY and CDR2 FYNNEI. The CDR3 extends over 14 amino acids. The CDR3 protein is CASSEGTDSYEQYF. The CDR3 DNA reads TGTGCCAGCAGTGAAGGGACGGATTCCTACGAGCAGTACTTC.